The T cell receptor beta chain under discussion was sequenced for a study of blood T cell repertoires in COVID-19. Looking at the study overall: Sites across the United States, Italy and Spain contributed samples from acute and convalescent COVID-19.

Per the original methods: Estimation of nucleated cell counts was performed using reference gene primer amplification. Here immunoSEQ multiplex PCR was the method, and the copy in TCRdb shows in-frame clones only, minus some. Clonal size and the V and J genes are those of that table, whereas D and trimming came from the DNA. The table has 150,000 to 200,000 clones, about 89% seen once. Material: peripheral blood. The origin of this receptor is a man aged 65-85 years with acute or convalescent COVID-19.

CDR3 DNA sequence: TGCGCCAGCAGCCGACAGGGGGCCGGCACTGAAGCTTTCTTT. This gives the protein CASSRQGAGTEAFF. The rearrangement joins TRBV5-1 to TRBJ1-1; TRBD1 matches at 10 bases. The germline gives CDR1 SGHRS, CDR2 YFSETQ. J lost 4 bases, V lost 4 bases, and 4 bases had no gene match. The CDR3 is made up of 14 amino acids.